The source of this TCR beta chain is a study of Graves' ophthalmopathy and Graves' hyperthyroidism. Transcripts of RNA were the source for amplifying TCR beta CDR3 regions. HTBI primers primed a first-round RT-PCR, and a second-round multiplex PCR followed. TCRdb ran MiXCR on the multiplex PCR reads and lists one entry per CDR3 protein. Of almost 750,000 distinct CDR3 sequences listed, around 40% are singletons. V lost 6 bases, J lost 3 bases, and 3 bases stayed unmatched. The CDR3 loop spans 13 amino acids. Looked up from germline, CDR1 is MNHEY and CDR2 is SVGEGT. This TCR came from an adult man with Graves' ophthalmopathy. Sequencing was carried out using peripheral blood. This sequence joins TRBV6-2 or TRBV6-3 and TRBJ1-2; 8 nucleotides line up with TRBD1. CDR3: CASREGQDYGYTF. For the CDR3, the DNA is TGTGCCAGCAGGGAGGGACAGGACTATGGCTACACCTTC.